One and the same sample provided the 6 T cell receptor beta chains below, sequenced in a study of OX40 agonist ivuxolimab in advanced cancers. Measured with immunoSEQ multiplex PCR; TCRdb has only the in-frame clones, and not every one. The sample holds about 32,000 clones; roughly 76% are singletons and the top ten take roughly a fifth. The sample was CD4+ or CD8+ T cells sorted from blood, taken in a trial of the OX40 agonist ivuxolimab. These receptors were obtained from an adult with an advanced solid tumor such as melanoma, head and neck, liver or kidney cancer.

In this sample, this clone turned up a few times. The CDR3 is CASSLEGSNQPQHF. The CDR3 bases are TGTGCCAGCAGTTTGGAGGGAAGCAATCAGCCCCAGCATTTT. The chain carries TRBV28 and TRBJ1-5; D uncertain. Per germline, CDR1 MDHEN and CDR2 SYDVKM. The CDR3 spans 14 residues. With 3 bases removed from V and 1 base from J, the gap between germline ends came to 7 bases.

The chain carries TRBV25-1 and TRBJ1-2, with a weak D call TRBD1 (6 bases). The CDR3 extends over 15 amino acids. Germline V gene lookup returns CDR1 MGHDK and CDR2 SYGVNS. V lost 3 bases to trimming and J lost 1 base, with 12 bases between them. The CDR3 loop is CASSDPGAINYGYTF. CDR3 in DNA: TGTGCCAGCAGTGACCCAGGGGCCATTAACTATGGCTACACCTTC.

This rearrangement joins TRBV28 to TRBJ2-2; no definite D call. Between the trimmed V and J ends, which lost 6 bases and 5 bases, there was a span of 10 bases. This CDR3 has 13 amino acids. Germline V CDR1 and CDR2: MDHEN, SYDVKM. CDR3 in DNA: TGTGCCAGCAGATCAAGGTGGACCGGGGAGCTGTTTTTT. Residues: CASRSRWTGELFF. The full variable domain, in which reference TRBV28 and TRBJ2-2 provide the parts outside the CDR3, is DVKVTQSSRYLVKRTGEKVFLECVQDMDHENMFWYRQDPGLGLRLIYFSYDVKMKEKGDIPEGYSVSREKKERFSLILESASTNQTSMYLCASRSRWTGELFFGEGSRLTVL.

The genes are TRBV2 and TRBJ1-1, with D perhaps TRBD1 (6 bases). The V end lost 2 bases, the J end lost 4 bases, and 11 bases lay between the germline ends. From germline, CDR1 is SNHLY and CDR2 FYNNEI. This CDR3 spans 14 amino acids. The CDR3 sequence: CASSEQGWGTEAFF. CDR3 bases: TGTGCCAGCAGTGAACAGGGGTGGGGCACTGAAGCTTTCTTT.

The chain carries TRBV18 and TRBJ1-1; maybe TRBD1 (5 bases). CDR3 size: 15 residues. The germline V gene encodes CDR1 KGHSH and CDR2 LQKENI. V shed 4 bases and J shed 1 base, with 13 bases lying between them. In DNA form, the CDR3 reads TGTGCCAGCTCACTCATTAACGGGGGGAACACTGAAGCTTTCTTT. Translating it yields CASSLINGGNTEAFF.

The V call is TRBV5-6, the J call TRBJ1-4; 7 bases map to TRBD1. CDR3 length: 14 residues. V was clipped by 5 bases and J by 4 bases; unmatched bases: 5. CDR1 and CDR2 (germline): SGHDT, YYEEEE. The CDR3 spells CASSSGQYNEKLFF. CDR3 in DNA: TGTGCCAGCAGTTCGGGACAGTATAATGAAAAACTGTTTTTT.